This is a list of T cell receptor beta chains from one sample in a study of blood T cell repertoires in COVID-19. The repertoire was sequenced with immunoSEQ multiplex PCR; TCRdb's copy has only in-frame clones and lacks some. Among around 250,000 clones listed, roughly 85% were seen once. Sequences were obtained from peripheral blood. The receptor source for this set is a woman in her twenties or thirties with active or convalescent COVID-19. Each CDR3 is given with its conserved first and last residue. The D gene is left open where the match is weak. Some rows mark clone size as missing; the rest say once, few, many or name a class of expanded clone.

CDR3: CATSKSGETGELFF; DNA: TGTGCCACCAGTAAATCAGGGGAAACCGGGGAGCTGTTTTTT; V: TRBV6-2/TRBV6-3; size: NA; D: NA; J: TRBJ2-2
CDR3: CASSQVLAGDSYNEQFF; DNA: TGTGCCAGCAGCCAAGTCTTAGCGGGGGACTCCTACAATGAGCAGTTCTTC; V: TRBV3-1/TRBV3-2; size: NA; D: TRBD2; J: TRBJ2-1
CDR3: CAWSVPSTGPGNTIYF; DNA: TGTGCCTGGAGTGTTCCATCGACAGGGCCTGGAAACACCATATATTTT; V: TRBV30; size: NA; D: TRBD1; J: TRBJ1-3
CDR3: CASSVGGSYNEQFF; DNA: TGTGCCAGCAGCGTAGGAGGGTCCTACAATGAGCAGTTCTTC; V: TRBV9; size: NA; D: NA; J: TRBJ2-1
CDR3: CASSSRGGAETQYF; DNA: TGTGCCAGCAGCTCTAGGGGGGGGGCGGAGACCCAGTACTTC; V: TRBV7-2; size: NA; D: NA; J: TRBJ2-5
CDR3: CASSPGAGPYEQYF; DNA: TGCGCCAGCAGCCCGGGAGCAGGGCCCTACGAGCAGTACTTC; V: TRBV4-3; size: NA; D: NA; J: TRBJ2-7
CDR3: CASTPRPTNYGYTF; DNA: TGTGCCAGCACCCCCCGTCCTACTAACTATGGCTACACCTTC; V: TRBV9; size: NA; D: NA; J: TRBJ1-2
CDR3: CASSLGDGYEQYF; DNA: TGTGCCAGCAGCTTAGGAGATGGTTACGAGCAGTACTTC; V: TRBV7-2; size: few; D: NA; J: TRBJ2-7
CDR3: CASSLAGNSVLSDGYTF; DNA: TGCGCCAGCAGCCTAGCCGGGAACAGCGTACTTTCGGATGGCTACACCTTC; V: TRBV4-3; size: NA; D: NA; J: TRBJ1-2
CDR3: CASSWGGFYGYTF; DNA: TGTGCCAGCAGTTGGGGGGGTTTCTATGGCTACACCTTC; V: TRBV12-3/TRBV12-4; size: NA; D: NA; J: TRBJ1-2
CDR3: CASSTHWGQEFHGYTF; DNA: TGTGCCAGCAGCACACACTGGGGACAGGAGTTTCATGGCTACACCTTC; V: TRBV21-1; size: NA; D: NA; J: TRBJ1-2
CDR3: CASSFTRTEINEKLFF; DNA: TGTGCCAGCAGCTTCACTAGGACAGAGATAAATGAAAAACTGTTTTTT; V: TRBV7-9; size: NA; D: NA; J: TRBJ1-4
CDR3: CASSEMGLAGGIAYEQYF; DNA: TGTGCCAGCAGTGAAATGGGGTTAGCGGGGGGGATAGCCTACGAGCAGTACTTC; V: TRBV6-1; size: NA; D: TRBD2; J: TRBJ2-7
CDR3: CASSPGFTQPQHF; DNA: TGTGCCAGCTCACCCGGGTTTACTCAGCCCCAGCATTTT; V: TRBV18; size: once; D: NA; J: TRBJ1-5
CDR3: CASSLDGRGYGNSPLHF; DNA: TGTGCCAGCAGCTTGGATGGCAGGGGGTACGGGAATTCACCCCTCCACTTT; V: TRBV5-8; size: NA; D: TRBD1; J: TRBJ1-6
CDR3: CASSLEQVRNTGELFF; DNA: TGCGCCAGCAGCTTGGAACAGGTTCGCAACACCGGGGAGCTGTTTTTT; V: TRBV5-1; size: NA; D: NA; J: TRBJ2-2
CDR3: CASSEGTRKTDTQYF; DNA: TGTGCCAGCAGCGAAGGGACACGGAAAACAGATACGCAGTATTTT; V: TRBV11-2; size: NA; D: NA; J: TRBJ2-3
CDR3: CASSSVTGGGSPLHF; DNA: TGTGCCAGCAGCTCTGTGACAGGGGGGGGTTCACCCCTCCACTTT; V: TRBV9; size: NA; D: TRBD1; J: TRBJ1-6
CDR3: CASSPTTGGFEQYF; DNA: TGTGCCAGCAGCCCGACCACAGGGGGCTTCGAGCAGTACTTC; V: TRBV5-5; size: NA; D: TRBD1; J: TRBJ2-7
CDR3: CASSPPLAGIKGNTIYF; DNA: TGTGCCAGCTCACCACCCCTCGCAGGGATTAAGGGAAACACCATATATTTT; V: TRBV18; size: NA; D: NA; J: TRBJ1-3
CDR3: CASSPPNRDGDEQFF; DNA: TGTGCCAGCTCACCACCGAACAGGGATGGTGATGAGCAGTTCTTC; V: TRBV18; size: NA; D: NA; J: TRBJ2-1
CDR3: CAITSGGEDGYTF; DNA: TGTGCCATCACCTCCGGAGGGGAAGATGGCTACACCTTC; V: TRBV10-3; size: NA; D: NA; J: TRBJ1-2
CDR3: CASSGSTGLASRTQYF; DNA: TGTGCCAGCAGCGGTAGTACGGGACTAGCGAGTAGAACGCAGTATTTT; V: TRBV7-3; size: NA; D: TRBD2; J: TRBJ2-3
CDR3: CASSPRTGPLYGYTF; DNA: TGTGCCAGCAGCCCCCGGACAGGCCCACTCTATGGCTACACCTTC; V: TRBV11-2; size: NA; D: TRBD1; J: TRBJ1-2
CDR3: CASSFSPDLRDYRTDTQYF; DNA: TGTGCCAGCAGCTTCTCCCCTGATCTGAGGGACTACCGAACAGATACGCAGTATTTT; V: TRBV7-9; size: NA; D: TRBD2; J: TRBJ2-3
CDR3: CAISATTGLNTEAFF; DNA: TGTGCCATCAGCGCTACGACAGGATTGAACACTGAAGCTTTCTTT; V: TRBV10-3; size: NA; D: NA; J: TRBJ1-1
CDR3: CASSRRQVDPRFGEKLFF; DNA: TGTGCCAGCAGTCGGAGACAGGTCGATCCGCGTTTTGGGGAAAAACTGTTTTTT; V: TRBV6-6; size: NA; D: NA; J: TRBJ1-4
CDR3: CASGRGVYTGELFF; DNA: TGTGCCAGCGGCCGAGGTGTCTACACCGGGGAGCTGTTTTTT; V: TRBV6-2/TRBV6-3; size: NA; D: NA; J: TRBJ2-2
CDR3: CATRVGGGYNSPLHF; DNA: TGTGCCACCCGGGTGGGGGGAGGTTATAATTCACCCCTCCACTTT; V: TRBV28; size: NA; D: NA; J: TRBJ1-6
CDR3: CASSQDRDYPETQYF; DNA: TGCGCCAGCAGCCAGGACCGGGACTACCCGGAGACCCAGTACTTC; V: TRBV4-3; size: NA; D: TRBD2; J: TRBJ2-5
CDR3: CASSILVRDTEAFF; DNA: TGTGCCAGTAGTATACTGGTACGGGACACTGAAGCTTTCTTT; V: TRBV19; size: once; D: NA; J: TRBJ1-1
CDR3: CASSLSGRGETQYF; DNA: TGTGCCAGCAGCCTTAGCGGGAGGGGGGAGACCCAGTACTTC; V: TRBV7-2; size: NA; D: TRBD2; J: TRBJ2-5
CDR3: CASSPEDRAYQPQHF; DNA: TGTGCCAGTAGCCCGGAGGACAGAGCCTATCAGCCCCAGCATTTT; V: TRBV19; size: NA; D: NA; J: TRBJ1-5
CDR3: CSVAGGANTEAFF; DNA: TGCAGCGTTGCGGGGGGCGCGAACACTGAAGCTTTCTTT; V: TRBV29-1; size: NA; D: NA; J: TRBJ1-1
CDR3: CASSQSQTGGETQYF; DNA: TGTGCCAGCAGCCAAAGTCAGACAGGGGGCGAGACCCAGTACTTC; V: TRBV3-1/TRBV3-2; size: NA; D: TRBD1; J: TRBJ2-5
CDR3: CASSHNDGGGSSYNEQFF; DNA: TGTGCCAGCAGCCATAACGACGGCGGGGGCAGCTCCTACAATGAGCAGTTCTTC; V: TRBV4-2; size: NA; D: NA; J: TRBJ2-1
CDR3: CSVEDPGGEGYTF; DNA: TGCAGCGTTGAAGATCCGGGGGGCGAAGGCTACACCTTC; V: TRBV29-1; size: NA; D: NA; J: TRBJ1-2
CDR3: CASITGSNQPQHF; DNA: TGTGCCAGCATTACAGGTTCCAATCAGCCCCAGCATTTT; V: TRBV21-1; size: NA; D: NA; J: TRBJ1-5
CDR3: CASSPLRTEAFF; DNA: TGTGCCAGCAGTCCACTAAGGACTGAAGCTTTCTTT; V: TRBV28; size: NA; D: NA; J: TRBJ1-1
CDR3: CASSRQGLGEKLFF; DNA: TGTGCCAGCAGTCGACAGGGTTTGGGTGAAAAACTGTTTTTT; V: TRBV6-6; size: NA; D: TRBD1; J: TRBJ1-4
CDR3: CANGSPGGNYGYTF; DNA: TGTGCCAACGGTAGCCCAGGGGGCAACTATGGCTACACCTTC; V: TRBV6-5; size: few; D: TRBD1; J: TRBJ1-2
CDR3: CASSALQGRMNTEAFF; DNA: TGTGCCAGCAGCGCCCTACAGGGTAGGATGAACACTGAAGCTTTCTTT; V: TRBV9; size: NA; D: NA; J: TRBJ1-1
CDR3: CAISESGGQETQYF; DNA: TGTGCCATCAGTGAGTCGGGGGGGCAAGAGACCCAGTACTTC; V: TRBV10-3; size: NA; D: TRBD2; J: TRBJ2-5
CDR3: CASSPDTGRRYEQYF; DNA: TGTGCCAGCAGTCCCGACACAGGACGACGCTACGAGCAGTACTTC; V: TRBV6-5; size: NA; D: NA; J: TRBJ2-7
CDR3: CASSYSSGDTEAFF; DNA: TGTGCCAGCAGTTACTCCTCAGGGGACACTGAAGCTTTCTTT; V: TRBV6-2/TRBV6-3; size: NA; D: NA; J: TRBJ1-1
CDR3: CASSQRTGGSKNQPQHF; DNA: TGTGCCAGCAGCCAAAGGACAGGGGGTAGTAAAAATCAGCCCCAGCATTTT; V: TRBV4-2; size: NA; D: TRBD1; J: TRBJ1-5